What follows describes a single T cell receptor beta chain. The sample is drawn from a study of T cell changes during pregnancy in multiple sclerosis. Measured with immunoSEQ multiplex PCR; TCRdb has only the in-frame clones, and not every one. The sample has 45,000 to 50,000 clones, almost 95% seen once. The TCR was taken from a female donor with multiple sclerosis, enrolled in a pregnancy study. This specimen consisted of peripheral blood, obtained in the third trimester of pregnancy.

CDR3 loop: CAISTQGNYGYTF. In DNA form, the CDR3 reads TGTGCCATCAGTACACAGGGGAACTATGGCTACACCTTC. This chain uses TRBV10-3 with TRBJ1-2, with 7 bases matching TRBD1. This CDR3 is built from 13 residues. The trim removed 5 bases at V and 2 bases at J, leaving 2 bases unmatched. CDR1 and CDR2 from the germline V gene are ENHRY and SYGVKD.